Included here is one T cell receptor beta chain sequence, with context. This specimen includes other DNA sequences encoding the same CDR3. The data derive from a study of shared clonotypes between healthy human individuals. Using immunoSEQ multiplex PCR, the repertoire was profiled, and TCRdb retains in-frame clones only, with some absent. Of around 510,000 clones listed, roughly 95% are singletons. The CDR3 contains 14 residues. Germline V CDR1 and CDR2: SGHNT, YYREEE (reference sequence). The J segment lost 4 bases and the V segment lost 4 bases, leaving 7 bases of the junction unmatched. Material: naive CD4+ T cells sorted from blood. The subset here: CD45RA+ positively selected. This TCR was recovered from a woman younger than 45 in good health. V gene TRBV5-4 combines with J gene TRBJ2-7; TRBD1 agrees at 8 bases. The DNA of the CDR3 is TGTGCCAGCAGCCTAGGGACAGGAGCATACGAGCAGTACTTC. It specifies CASSLGTGAYEQYF.